This T cell receptor (beta chain) was observed in a study of cytomegalovirus exposure and HLA in healthy donors. At the level of the study: Among the roughly 400 donors who were genotyped, approximately 84% fell in the genetic ancestry cluster that is associated with self-reported Caucasian donors.

A word on this clone: Its matching antigen is unknown.

Researchers ran the PCR with 60 Vbeta and 13 Jbeta primers. Authors' processing steps: An analysis that came later counted tens of millions of unique TCR beta chains, approximately 10 million shared. Assay used: immunoSEQ multiplex PCR; TCRdb lists only in-frame clones, some missing. The DNA gave D and trimming, while V, J and clone size come from that table. Of roughly 70,000 clones in the sample, 85% to 90% are singletons; the top ten hold over 10%. Study results and caveats: In a later analysis, HLA-associated TCR beta chains were more clonally expanded than equally common others.

The sequence derives from a woman in her twenties or thirties in good health and CMV-seropositive. Sequencing was performed on PBMCs.

The CDR3 nucleotides are TGTGCCAGAAAAAAACAGGGCTACGAGCAGTACTTC. Translated: CARKKQGYEQYF. The J gene is TRBJ2-5, the V gene TRBV2, with D tentatively TRBD1 (6 bases). The J call is in doubt because the DNA end fits TRBJ2-7 better. Germline CDR1 is SNHLY and CDR2 is FYNNEI. The CDR3 is 12 amino acids.